This T cell receptor beta chain was retrieved from a study of cytomegalovirus exposure and HLA in healthy donors. The PCR was carried out with 60 Vbeta primers and 13 Jbeta primers. Source study methods: Later work found around 72 million unique TCR beta chains, with approximately 12 million shared. The protocol was immunoSEQ multiplex PCR, while the TCRdb copy is restricted to in-frame clones and leaves out a portion. Clone size and the V and J calls come from that table; the DNA yielded D and trimming. Reported are under 200,000 clones; the ten largest clones contain approximately 6.5%. Study-level results: Researchers reported in a later analysis that common viral pathogens appeared linked to several top clusters. TCR beta chain V- and J-gene trimming was linked, in a later analysis, to a missense variant in DCLRE1C.

Worth noting for this clone: Its antigen is as yet unknown. At the DNA level, this CDR3 is encoded by other sequences in the same sample as well.

The TCR comes from a man aged 25 to 40 in good health and CMV-seronegative. What was sequenced was PBMCs.

CDR3 DNA: TGTGCCAGCAGCGCAGGAGACAGGGCTCTGGCCTTCTTT. It specifies CASSAGDRALAFF. The chain couples TRBV13 to TRBJ1-1, with 7 bases fitting TRBD1. V shed 5 bases and J 14 bases; nucleotides not matched to a gene: 14. CDR3 length: 13 residues. Per the germline V gene, CDR1 is PRHDT and CDR2 is FYEKMQ (reference sequence).